The T cell receptor (beta chain) under discussion was sequenced for a study of beta chain features in type 1 diabetes. V lost 6 bases to trimming and J lost 4 bases, with 19 bases between them. The CDR3 loop spans 17 amino acids. The germline gives CDR1 SSHAT, CDR2 FNYEAQ (reference sequence). What was sequenced were expressed TCRB transcripts, since all of the isolated RNA had been reverse transcribed. Sequenced by immunoSEQ multiplex PCR; TCRdb stores in-frame clones only, minus some. The sample includes under 400,000 clones, 14% of them seen just once. This TCR derives from a man aged 30 to 39 in good health. Input material: central memory CD4+ T cells from blood. The chain uses TRBV7-7 and TRBJ2-6; the D call may be TRBD1 or TRBD2 (6 bases each). As DNA, the CDR3 is TGTGCCAGCAGTCTACAGGGTAGGAGGGTCGGGGCCAACGTCCTGACTTTC. It is translated as CASSLQGRRVGANVLTF.